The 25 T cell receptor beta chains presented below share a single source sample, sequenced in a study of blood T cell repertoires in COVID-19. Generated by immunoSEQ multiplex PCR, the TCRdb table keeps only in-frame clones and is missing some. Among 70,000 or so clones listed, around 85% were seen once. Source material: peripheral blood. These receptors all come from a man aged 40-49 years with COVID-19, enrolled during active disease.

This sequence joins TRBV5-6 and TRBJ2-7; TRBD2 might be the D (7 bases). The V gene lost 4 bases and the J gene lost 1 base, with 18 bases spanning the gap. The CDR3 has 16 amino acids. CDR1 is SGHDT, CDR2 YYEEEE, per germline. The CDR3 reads CASSRAAAGASYEQYF. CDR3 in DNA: TGTGCCAGCAGCCGCGCTGCGGCGGGGGCTTCCTACGAGCAGTACTTC. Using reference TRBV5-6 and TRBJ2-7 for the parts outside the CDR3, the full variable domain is DAGVTQSPTHLIKTRGQQVTLRCSPKSGHDTVSWYQQALGQGPQFIFQYYEEEERQRGNFPDRFSGHQFPNYSSELNVNALLLGDSALYLCASSRAAAGASYEQYFGPGTRLTVT.

The CDR3: CASSPTRDRWRKETQYF. The CDR3 DNA reads as TGTGCCAGCAGCCCGACCCGGGACAGATGGAGAAAAGAGACCCAGTACTTC. The gene calls are TRBV2 and TRBJ2-5; 7 bases fit TRBD1. V shed 6 bases and J 3 bases; nucleotides not matched to a gene: 16. The CDR3 extends over 17 amino acids. Germline V lookup: CDR1 SNHLY, CDR2 FYNNEI.

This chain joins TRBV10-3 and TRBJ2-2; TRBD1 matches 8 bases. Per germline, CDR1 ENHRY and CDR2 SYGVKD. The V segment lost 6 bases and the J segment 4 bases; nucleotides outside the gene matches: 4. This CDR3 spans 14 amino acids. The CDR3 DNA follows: TGTGCCATCAGCACAGGGGGAGGCACCGGGGAGCTGTTTTTT. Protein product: CAISTGGGTGELFF.

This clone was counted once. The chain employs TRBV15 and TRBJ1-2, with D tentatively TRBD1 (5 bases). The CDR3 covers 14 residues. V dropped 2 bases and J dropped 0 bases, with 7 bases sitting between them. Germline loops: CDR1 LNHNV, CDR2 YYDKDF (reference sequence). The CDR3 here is CATSRSGTNYGYTF. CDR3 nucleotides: TGTGCCACCAGCAGATCAGGGACTAACTATGGCTACACCTTC.

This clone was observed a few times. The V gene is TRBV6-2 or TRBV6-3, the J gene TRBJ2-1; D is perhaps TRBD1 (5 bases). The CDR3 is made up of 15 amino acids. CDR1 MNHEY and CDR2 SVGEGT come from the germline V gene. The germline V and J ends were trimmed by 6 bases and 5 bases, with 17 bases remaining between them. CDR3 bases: TGTGCCAGCAGCAAAGGACAAACAATCCACAATGAGCAGTTCTTC. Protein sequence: CASSKGQTIHNEQFF.

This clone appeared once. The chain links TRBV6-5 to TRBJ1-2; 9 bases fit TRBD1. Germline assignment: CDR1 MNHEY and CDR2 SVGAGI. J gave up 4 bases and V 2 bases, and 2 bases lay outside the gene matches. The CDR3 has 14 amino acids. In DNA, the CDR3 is TGTGCCAGCAGTTACCAGGGACAGGGCTATGGCTACACCTTC. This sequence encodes CASSYQGQGYGYTF.

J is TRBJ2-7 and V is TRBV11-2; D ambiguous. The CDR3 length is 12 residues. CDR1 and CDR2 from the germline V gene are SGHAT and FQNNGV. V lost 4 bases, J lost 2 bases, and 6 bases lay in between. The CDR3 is CASSSTTYEQYF. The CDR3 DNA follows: TGTGCCAGCAGCTCCACAACCTACGAGCAGTACTTC. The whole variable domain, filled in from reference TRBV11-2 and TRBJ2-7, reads EAGVAQSPRYKIIEKRQSVAFWCNPISGHATLYWYQQILGQGPKLLIQFQNNGVVDDSQLPKDRFSAERLKGVDSTLKIQPAKLEDSAVYLCASSSTTYEQYFGPGTRLTVT.

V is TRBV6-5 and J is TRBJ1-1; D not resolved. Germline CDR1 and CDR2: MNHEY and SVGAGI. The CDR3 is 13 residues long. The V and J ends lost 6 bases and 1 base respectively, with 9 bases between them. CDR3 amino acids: CASRQSGNTEAFF. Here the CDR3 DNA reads TGTGCCAGCAGGCAATCAGGGAACACTGAAGCTTTCTTT.

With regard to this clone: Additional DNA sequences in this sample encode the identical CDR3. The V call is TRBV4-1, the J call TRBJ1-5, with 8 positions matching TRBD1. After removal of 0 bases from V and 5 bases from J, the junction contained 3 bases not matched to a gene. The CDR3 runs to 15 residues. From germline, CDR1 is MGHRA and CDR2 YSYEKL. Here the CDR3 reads CASSQDTGGHQPQHF. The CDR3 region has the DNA TGCGCCAGCAGCCAAGATACAGGGGGTCATCAGCCCCAGCATTTT.

The CDR3 reads CAWSQGRGYTF. The CDR3 DNA follows: TGTGCCTGGAGTCAGGGTCGGGGCTACACCTTC. J is TRBJ1-2 and V is TRBV30; weak D call: TRBD1 (5 bases). This CDR3 is built from 11 residues. Trimming stripped 2 bases from V and 8 bases from J, with 9 bases between. CDR1 and CDR2 (germline): GTSNPN, SVGIG (reference sequence).

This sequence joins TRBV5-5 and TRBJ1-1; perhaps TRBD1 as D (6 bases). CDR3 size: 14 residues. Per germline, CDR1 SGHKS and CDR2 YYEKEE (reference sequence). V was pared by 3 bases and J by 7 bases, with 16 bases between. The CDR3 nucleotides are TGTGCCAGCAGCTCCCCGCGGGGGGGCGGTGAAGCTTTCTTT. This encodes CASSSPRGGGEAFF.

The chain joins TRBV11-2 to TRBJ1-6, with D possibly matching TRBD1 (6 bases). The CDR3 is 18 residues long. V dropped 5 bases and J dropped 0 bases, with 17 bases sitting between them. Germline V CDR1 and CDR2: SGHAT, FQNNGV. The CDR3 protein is CASSRMSGAVSYNSPLHF. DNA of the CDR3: TGTGCCAGCAGCCGTATGTCAGGGGCCGTCTCCTATAATTCACCCCTCCACTTT.

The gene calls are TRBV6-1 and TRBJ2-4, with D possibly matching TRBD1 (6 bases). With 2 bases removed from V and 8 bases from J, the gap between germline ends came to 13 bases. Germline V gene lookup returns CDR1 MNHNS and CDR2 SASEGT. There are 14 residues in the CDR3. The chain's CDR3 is CASSEHGQRDIQYF. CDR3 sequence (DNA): TGTGCCAGCAGTGAACACGGACAGAGAGACATTCAGTACTTC.

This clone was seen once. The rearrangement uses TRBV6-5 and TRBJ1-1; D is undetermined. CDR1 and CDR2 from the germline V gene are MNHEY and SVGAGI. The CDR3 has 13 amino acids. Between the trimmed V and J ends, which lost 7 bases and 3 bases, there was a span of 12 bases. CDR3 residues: CASNQEVDTEAFF. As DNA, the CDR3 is TGTGCCAGCAACCAGGAGGTGGACACTGAAGCTTTCTTT.

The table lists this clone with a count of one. The CDR3 DNA is TGCAGCGTTGTTTACTGGAGCACAGATACGCAGTATTTT. Translated: CSVVYWSTDTQYF. The chain has TRBV29-1 and TRBJ2-3; no firm D call. The CDR3 length is 13 residues. The V gene lost 4 bases and the J gene lost 0 bases, with 8 bases spanning the gap. Germline V gene sequence: CDR1 SQVTM, CDR2 ANQGSEA.

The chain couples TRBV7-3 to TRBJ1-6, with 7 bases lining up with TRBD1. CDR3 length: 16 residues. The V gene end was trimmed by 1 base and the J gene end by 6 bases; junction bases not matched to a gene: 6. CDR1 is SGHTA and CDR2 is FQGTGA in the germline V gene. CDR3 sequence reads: CASSLNPTGANSPLHF. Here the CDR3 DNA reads TGTGCCAGCAGCTTAAACCCCACAGGGGCTAATTCACCCCTCCACTTT.

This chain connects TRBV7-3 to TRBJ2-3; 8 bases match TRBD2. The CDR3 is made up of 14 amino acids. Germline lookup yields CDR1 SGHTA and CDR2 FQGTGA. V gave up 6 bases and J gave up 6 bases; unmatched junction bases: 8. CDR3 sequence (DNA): TGTGCCAGCAGGCCAGGACTAGCAGGCGATACGCAGTATTTT. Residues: CASRPGLAGDTQYF.

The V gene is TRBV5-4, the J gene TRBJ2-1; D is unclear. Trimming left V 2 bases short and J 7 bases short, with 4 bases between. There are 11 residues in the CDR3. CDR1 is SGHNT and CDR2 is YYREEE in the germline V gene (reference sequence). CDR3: CASSFQNEQFF. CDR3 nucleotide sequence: TGTGCCAGCAGCTTCCAAAATGAGCAGTTCTTC.

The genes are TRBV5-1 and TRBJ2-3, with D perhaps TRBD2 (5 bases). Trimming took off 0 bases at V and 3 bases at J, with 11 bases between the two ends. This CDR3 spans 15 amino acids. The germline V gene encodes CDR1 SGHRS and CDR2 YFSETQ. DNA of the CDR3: TGCGCCAGCAGCTTGGTAACGGGAAATACAGATACGCAGTATTTT. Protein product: CASSLVTGNTDTQYF.

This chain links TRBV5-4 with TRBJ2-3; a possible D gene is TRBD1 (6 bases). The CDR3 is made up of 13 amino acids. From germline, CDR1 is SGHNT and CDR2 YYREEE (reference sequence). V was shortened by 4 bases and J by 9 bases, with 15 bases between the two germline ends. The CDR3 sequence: CASSPGTIPTQYF. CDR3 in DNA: TGTGCCAGCAGCCCGGGGACAATCCCGACGCAGTATTTT.

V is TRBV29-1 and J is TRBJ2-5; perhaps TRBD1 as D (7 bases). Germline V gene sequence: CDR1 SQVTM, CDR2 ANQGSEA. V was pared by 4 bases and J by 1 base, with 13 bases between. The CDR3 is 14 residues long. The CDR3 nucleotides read TGCAGCGTTGGGCGGGACAGAGTCCAAGAGACCCAGTACTTC. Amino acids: CSVGRDRVQETQYF. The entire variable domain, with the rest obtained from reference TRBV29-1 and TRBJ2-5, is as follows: SAVISQKPSRDICQRGTSLTIQCQVDSQVTMMFWYRQQPGQSLTLIATANQGSEATYESGFVIDKFPISRPNLTFSTLTVSNMSPEDSSIYLCSVGRDRVQETQYFGPGTRLLVL.

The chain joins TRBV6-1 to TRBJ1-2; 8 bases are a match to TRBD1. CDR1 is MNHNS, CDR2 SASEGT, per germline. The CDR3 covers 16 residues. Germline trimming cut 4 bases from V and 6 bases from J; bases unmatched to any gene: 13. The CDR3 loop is CASSGFTGQGRDGYTF. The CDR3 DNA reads TGTGCCAGCAGTGGGTTCACCGGACAGGGTCGGGATGGCTACACCTTC.

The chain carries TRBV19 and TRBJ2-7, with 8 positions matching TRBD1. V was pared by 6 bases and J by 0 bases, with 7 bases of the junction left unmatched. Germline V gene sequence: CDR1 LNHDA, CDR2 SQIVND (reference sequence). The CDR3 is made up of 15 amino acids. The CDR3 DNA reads TGTGCCAGTAGCCCTGGGACAGGACTCTCCTACGAGCAGTACTTC. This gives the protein CASSPGTGLSYEQYF.

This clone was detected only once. CDR3 bases: TGCGCCAGCAGCGACAGGGTTCAAGAGACCCAGTACTTC. Translation: CASSDRVQETQYF. The V call is TRBV10-1, the J call TRBJ2-5; 7 bases align to TRBD1. V shed 6 bases, J shed 2 bases, and the junction held 3 bases outside the gene matches. The CDR3 extends over 13 amino acids. CDR1 and CDR2 (germline): WNHNN, SYGVQD (reference sequence).

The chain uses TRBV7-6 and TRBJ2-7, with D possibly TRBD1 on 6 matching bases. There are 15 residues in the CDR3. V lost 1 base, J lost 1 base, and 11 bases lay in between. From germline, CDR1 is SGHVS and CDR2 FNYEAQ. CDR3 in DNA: TGTGCCAGCAGCTTAGATGCGGACAGATCCTACGAGCAGTACTTC. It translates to CASSLDADRSYEQYF.